The rows below give T cell receptor beta chains drawn from one sample of a study of shared clonotypes between healthy human individuals. Repertoires were generated with immunoSEQ multiplex PCR, while TCRdb's copy carries only in-frame clones and drops some. The sample has some 2,100,000 clones, about 92% seen once. The sample was naive CD8+ T cells from PBMCs. The receptors come from a man younger than 30 in good health. Some clones in this sample may be carry-over from other donors' samples. The CDR3 runs from the conserved cysteine through the conserved F or W. A D gene is named only where the DNA matches it firmly. A row's size may be missing; if present it is once, few, many or a size class.

d_call clone_size j_call v_call cdr3_aa cdr3_nt
. . TRBJ2-1 TRBV11-1 CASSLDPNEQFF TGTGCCAGCAGCTTAGACCCCAATGAGCAGTTCTTC
TRBD2 . TRBJ2-3 TRBV5-1 CASSPLIVAGGLNTDTQYF TGCGCCAGCAGCCCCTTGATCGTGGCGGGAGGGCTGAACACAGATACGCAGTATTTT
. . TRBJ2-2 TRBV7-9 CASSLVTETGELFF TGTGCCAGCAGCTTAGTAACGGAAACCGGGGAGCTGTTTTTT
. . TRBJ2-1 TRBV7-2 CASSPIGTSYNEQFF TGTGCCAGCAGCCCTATAGGAACTTCCTACAATGAGCAGTTCTTC
TRBD1 . TRBJ2-1 TRBV5-1 CASSSRGSEQFF TGCGCCAGCAGCTCCAGGGGGAGTGAGCAGTTCTTC
TRBD2 . TRBJ2-2 TRBV10-3 CAISESTSGITGELFF TGTGCCATCAGTGAATCGACTAGCGGGATCACCGGGGAGCTGTTTTTT
TRBD1 . TRBJ1-1 TRBV9 CASSAQGGANTEAFF TGTGCCAGCAGCGCCCAGGGGGGGGCGAACACTGAAGCTTTCTTT
. . TRBJ2-7 TRBV15 CATRRGAEQYF TGTGCCACCCGACGGGGGGCCGAGCAGTACTTC
. . TRBJ1-1 TRBV4-1 CASSQSSTLNTEAFF TGCGCCAGCAGCCAGTCTTCCACGTTGAACACTGAAGCTTTCTTT
. few TRBJ1-1 TRBV7-9 CASSRVDWAAFF TGTGCCAGCAGCCGAGTTGATTGGGCGGCTTTCTTT
. . TRBJ2-7 TRBV9 CASSVGNGWEQYF TGTGCCAGCAGCGTGGGAAACGGCTGGGAGCAGTACTTC
. . TRBJ2-5 TRBV28 CASRRTGDQETQYF TGTGCCAGCAGGCGGACCGGGGACCAAGAGACCCAGTACTTC